One sample yielded the 32 T cell receptor beta chains listed below, sequenced in a study of patients and donors after allogeneic stem cell transplantation. TCRdb itself ran the RT-PCR reads through MiXCR, one entry per CDR3 protein. The sample lists approximately 170,000 distinct CDR3 sequences; 24% were seen once. Material: blood, either unsorted or a sorted T cell fraction (not recorded which). These receptor sequences come from a human donor who was either an allogeneic HSCT recipient or a stem cell or donor lymphocyte infusion donor (not recorded which). It is not recorded whose cells these are; they may come from a transplant donor.

A note on this clonotype: Relative to the germline gene, one junction end is altered; a read error may explain this. The V call is TRBV4-1, the J call TRBJ2-7; 11 bases are shared with TRBD1. The CDR3 contains 14 residues. CDR1 and CDR2 from the germline V gene are MGHRA and YSYEKL. CDR3 in DNA: TGCGCCAGCAGCCCCCGGACAGGGGGCTACGGGCAGTACTTC. This codes for CASSPRTGGYGQYF.

A single count supports this clonotype. The chain has TRBV11-2 and TRBJ1-1, with TRBD1 as a possible D gene (5 bases). Germline V lookup: CDR1 SGHAT, CDR2 FQNNGV. Between the trimmed V and J ends, which lost 4 bases and 0 bases, there was a span of 9 bases. There are 14 residues in the CDR3. The CDR3 DNA sequence: TGTGCCAGCAGCTCCAGGGAAATGAACACTGAAGCTTTCTTT. This encodes CASSSREMNTEAFF.

This clonotype was seen a handful of times. The CDR3 DNA is TGTGCCACCAGCAGAGGATCCGACAGGTATAGCAATCAGCCCCAGCATTTT. This codes for CATSRGSDRYSNQPQHF. J is TRBJ1-5 and V is TRBV15; D is possibly TRBD1 (6 bases). This CDR3 contains 17 residues. Trimming removed 1 base at V and 0 bases at J, with 13 bases between. Germline loops: CDR1 LNHNV, CDR2 YYDKDF (reference sequence).

The chain is built from TRBV10-3 and TRBJ2-2; TRBD2 matches 14 bases. This CDR3 has 15 amino acids. The trim removed 6 bases at V and 6 bases at J, leaving 3 bases unmatched. Per the germline V gene, CDR1 is ENHRY and CDR2 is SYGVKD. The DNA of the CDR3 is TGTGCCATCAGAACGGGACTAGCGGGAGCCGGGGAGCTGTTTTTT. This gives the protein CAIRTGLAGAGELFF.

In this sample, this clonotype turned up a few times. This chain joins TRBV12-3 or TRBV12-4 and TRBJ2-7; either TRBD1 or TRBD2 may fit D (5 bases each). This CDR3 is 15 amino acids long. Trimming left V 3 bases short and J 3 bases short, with 15 bases between. The CDR3, as DNA: TGTGCCAGCAGTTTTTCGGGACGAGAGGACTACGAGCAGTACTTC. This sequence encodes CASSFSGREDYEQYF.

This clonotype was detected only a few times. V is TRBV18 and J is TRBJ1-1; D unresolved. Trimming left V 2 bases short and J 4 bases short, with 2 bases between. Germline loops: CDR1 KGHSH, CDR2 LQKENI. The CDR3 consists of 11 residues. The CDR3 DNA is TGTGCCAGCTCACCAATCACTGAAGCTTTCTTT. Its translation: CASSPITEAFF.

This clonotype was picked up a small number of times. The V and J genes are TRBV20-1 and TRBJ2-1, with D unresolved. The CDR3 has 14 residues. The V gene lost 3 bases and the J gene lost 0 bases, with 9 bases spanning the gap. Germline V CDR1 and CDR2: DFQATT, SNEGSKA (reference sequence). CDR3 sequence (DNA): TGCAGTGCTAGCCACCCGAGCTCCTACAATGAGCAGTTCTTC. Translated: CSASHPSSYNEQFF.

V usage is TRBV28 and J usage is TRBJ2-7, with D perhaps matching TRBD2 (5 bases). Per germline, CDR1 MDHEN and CDR2 SYDVKM. The CDR3 runs to 15 residues. Trimming removed 1 base from V and 6 bases from J, with 16 bases in between. The CDR3 region is CASSLSFGLPGEQYF. The CDR3 DNA follows: TGTGCCAGCAGTTTATCCTTCGGACTCCCGGGCGAGCAGTACTTC.

The rearrangement joins TRBV6-5 to TRBJ1-2, with D possibly matching TRBD1 (6 bases). Trimming removed 5 bases at V and 4 bases at J, with 14 bases between. Germline V gene sequence: CDR1 MNHEY, CDR2 SVGAGI. The CDR3 length is 14 residues. The CDR3 loop reads CASSRRGSTYGYTF. The CDR3 DNA reads as TGTGCCAGCAGTCGCAGGGGTTCAACCTATGGCTACACCTTC.

This rearrangement joins TRBV7-9 to TRBJ1-2; 9 bases align to TRBD1. The CDR3 covers 21 residues. V lost 2 bases, J lost 4 bases, and 23 bases stayed unmatched. Germline V CDR1 and CDR2: SEHNR, FQNEAQ (reference sequence). The DNA of the CDR3 is TGTGCCAGCAGCTTAAAGCCCGGAGACGGATGGACACAGGGGGCGATCTATGGCTACACCTTC. This gives the protein CASSLKPGDGWTQGAIYGYTF.

This clonotype has only a few counts. The gene calls are TRBV20-1 and TRBJ1-2; unclear D gene. Germline V CDR1 and CDR2: DFQATT, SNEGSKA (reference sequence). The V gene lost 3 bases and the J gene lost 4 bases, with 12 bases spanning the gap. The CDR3 consists of 13 residues. The CDR3 sequence is CSASAGGLYGYTF. In nucleotides, the CDR3 is TGCAGTGCTAGCGCTGGAGGGCTCTATGGCTACACCTTC.

This clonotype was detected only a few times. The chain joins TRBV12-3 or TRBV12-4 to TRBJ1-1, with D unresolved. The CDR3 runs to 11 residues. Trimming took off 8 bases at V and 5 bases at J, with 9 bases between the two ends. Written as DNA, the CDR3 is TGTGCCAGCGCCTCGGGAACTGAAGCTTTCTTT. This encodes CASASGTEAFF.

The gene calls are TRBV6-6 and TRBJ1-2; 7 bases agree with TRBD1. The V gene end was trimmed by 2 bases and the J gene end by 8 bases; junction bases not matched to a gene: 5. The length of the CDR3 is 13 residues. The germline V gene has CDR1 MNHNY and CDR2 SVGAGI (reference sequence). CDR3 sequence reads: CASSYEQGRGYTF. CDR3 DNA: TGTGCCAGCAGTTACGAACAGGGGAGAGGCTACACCTTC.

This chain joins TRBV29-1 and TRBJ1-3; D is unclear. V dropped 4 bases and J dropped 0 bases, with 10 bases sitting between them. From germline, CDR1 is SQVTM and CDR2 ANQGSEA. The CDR3 is made up of 14 amino acids. The CDR3 sequence: CSVADANSGNTIYF. CDR3 DNA: TGCAGCGTTGCGGACGCAAACTCTGGAAACACCATATATTTT.

The CDR3 coding sequence is TGCGCCAGCAGCCAAGAGGCAGGCTTATCCTACGAGCAGTACTTC. Its protein product is CASSQEAGLSYEQYF. The chain is built from TRBV4-3 and TRBJ2-7, with no clear D. The CDR3 has 15 amino acids. V lost 0 bases to trimming and J lost 1 base, with 10 bases between them. CDR1 is LGHNA, CDR2 YSLEER, per germline.

This chain connects TRBV7-2 to TRBJ2-4; D gene uncertain. Germline assignment: CDR1 SGHTA and CDR2 FQGNSA. Trimming left V 7 bases short and J 4 bases short, with 20 bases between. This CDR3 comprises 16 residues. DNA for the CDR3: TGTGCCAGCACTTTCTGGGAAAAGGAACCGAAAAACATTCAGTACTTC. This codes for CASTFWEKEPKNIQYF.

A few counts support this clonotype. The chain links TRBV9 to TRBJ2-3, with D possibly TRBD2 on 5 matching bases. V gave up 2 bases and J gave up 4 bases, with 11 bases separating them. Germline V gene lookup returns CDR1 SGDLS and CDR2 YYNGEE. The CDR3 has 14 amino acids. Written as DNA, the CDR3 is TGTGCCAGCAGCGTCACTAGTGGCCCAGATACGCAGTATTTT. Protein product: CASSVTSGPDTQYF.

The gene calls are TRBV6-1 and TRBJ1-3; D ambiguous. The V and J ends lost 2 bases and 2 bases respectively, with 7 bases between them. CDR1 and CDR2 from the germline V gene are MNHNS and SASEGT. CDR3 length: 14 amino acids. The CDR3 reads CASSERSAGNTIYF. CDR3 in DNA: TGTGCCAGCAGTGAAAGGAGTGCTGGAAACACCATATATTTT.

The gene calls are TRBV5-1 and TRBJ2-2; D call uncertain. Germline-derived CDR1 and CDR2 are SGHRS and YFSETQ. The V and J ends lost 6 bases and 3 bases respectively, with 15 bases between them. The CDR3 has 15 residues. Here the CDR3 DNA reads TGCGCCAGCACGCCAGCGACAAGCCACACCGGGGAGCTGTTTTTT. Translated: CASTPATSHTGELFF.

This clonotype came up a few times. The chain uses TRBV25-1 and TRBJ1-5; D remains ambiguous. This CDR3 has 14 amino acids. Trimming took off 3 bases at V and 1 base at J, with 7 bases between the two ends. Germline V gene sequence: CDR1 MGHDK, CDR2 SYGVNS. Here the CDR3 reads CASSDFQSNQPQHF. For the CDR3, the DNA is TGTGCCAGCAGTGATTTTCAAAGCAATCAGCCCCAGCATTTT.

The V gene is TRBV5-1, the J gene TRBJ1-1; 7 bases agree with TRBD1. The germline V gene encodes CDR1 SGHRS and CDR2 YFSETQ. Trimming at V came to 1 base and at J to 5 bases, leaving 8 bases not matched to a gene. The CDR3 runs to 15 residues. CDR3 nucleotides: TGCGCCAGCAGCTTGTTCGGGACAGCCGGGACTGAAGCTTTCTTT. It codes for CASSLFGTAGTEAFF.

This clonotype was recorded a few times. The chain employs TRBV5-1 and TRBJ1-3; D uncertain. CDR3 length equals 13 residues. Trimming pared 4 bases from V and 4 bases from J, leaving 9 bases between. Germline V gives CDR1 SGHRS, CDR2 YFSETQ. Written as DNA, the CDR3 is TGCGCCAGCAGCGAAGGGAACGGAAACACCATATATTTT. Protein sequence: CASSEGNGNTIYF.

The chain recombines TRBV29-1 with TRBJ1-1; D not resolved. The germline V gene has CDR1 SQVTM and CDR2 ANQGSEA. The CDR3 is 13 amino acids. V shed 0 bases and J shed 8 bases, with 13 bases lying between them. This chain's CDR3 is CSVEDSPPSEAFF. CDR3 bases: TGCAGCGTTGAAGATTCCCCCCCCAGCGAAGCTTTCTTT.

This clonotype was detected many times. Here the CDR3 DNA reads TGTGCCAGCAGCTTGGTGGGGGCGAGGAACACTGAAGCTTTCTTT. Translating it yields CASSLVGARNTEAFF. The chain combines TRBV5-6 with TRBJ1-1; maybe TRBD1 (6 bases). This CDR3 region has 15 residues. CDR1 is SGHDT, CDR2 YYEEEE, per germline. V lost 0 bases and J 1 base, leaving 10 bases between the germline ends.

In this sample, this clonotype turned up a few times. The J gene is TRBJ1-4, the V gene TRBV12-3 or TRBV12-4; D is unclear. V lost 3 bases and J lost 7, with 12 bases in between. CDR3 length equals 14 residues. CDR3 in amino acids: CASSFGQAAEKLFF. CDR3 nucleotide sequence: TGTGCCAGCAGTTTTGGGCAGGCTGCTGAAAAACTGTTTTTT.

This clonotype was seen a handful of times. The genes are TRBV12-3 or TRBV12-4 and TRBJ1-2; 7 bases are shared with TRBD1. The CDR3 is 13 amino acids. The V segment lost 6 bases and the J segment 7 bases; nucleotides outside the gene matches: 8. CDR3 amino acids: CASRSTGSFGYTF. CDR3 in DNA: TGTGCCAGCAGGTCGACAGGGTCGTTTGGCTACACCTTC.

V is TRBV5-1 and J is TRBJ2-1; D gene uncertain. Trimming pared 1 base from V and 0 bases from J, leaving 14 bases between. Germline lookup yields CDR1 SGHRS and CDR2 YFSETQ. The CDR3 extends over 17 amino acids. CDR3 sequence (DNA): TGCGCCAGCAGCTTGCCTCTAGATAAGTCCTCCTACAATGAGCAGTTCTTC. Translating it yields CASSLPLDKSSYNEQFF.

Only a few counts were recorded for this clonotype. The chain has TRBV20-1 and TRBJ1-4, with D unclear. V was trimmed by 2 bases and J by 0 bases, leaving 16 bases between them. The germline V gene encodes CDR1 DFQATT and CDR2 SNEGSKA (reference sequence). The CDR3 sequence is 17 residues long. The CDR3 DNA follows: TGCAGTGCTAGATCATTGACCCACGCCGCAACTAATGAAAAACTGTTTTTT. It specifies CSARSLTHAATNEKLFF.

The table lists this clonotype with a count of one. V usage is TRBV27 and J usage is TRBJ2-1, with TRBD2 identical over 10 bases. V lost 6 bases to trimming and J lost 7 bases; unmatched junction nucleotides: 12. Germline lookup yields CDR1 MNHEY and CDR2 SMNVEV (reference sequence). The length of the CDR3 is 16 residues. The CDR3 DNA is TGTGCCAGCAGCTTCCCGATAGCGGGAGGCGGGAATGAGCAGTTCTTC. Protein sequence: CASSFPIAGGGNEQFF.

This clonotype turned up a few times. The V call is TRBV20-1, the J call TRBJ2-3, with D perhaps matching TRBD2 (5 bases). The CDR3 spans 13 residues. The V gene lost 7 bases and the J gene lost 2 bases, with 13 bases spanning the gap. The germline CDR1 and CDR2 sequences are DFQATT and SNEGSKA (reference sequence). The CDR3 spells CSGLAPYTDTQYF. The CDR3 DNA sequence: TGCAGTGGGTTAGCGCCCTACACAGATACGCAGTATTTT.

This clonotype showed up just a few times. The rearrangement joins TRBV20-1 to TRBJ1-1; no clear D. The germline CDR1 and CDR2 sequences are DFQATT and SNEGSKA (reference sequence). Trimming left V 3 bases short and J 4 bases short, with 6 bases between. CDR3 length: 11 amino acids. The CDR3 here is CSARKVTEAFF. CDR3 bases: TGCAGTGCTAGGAAGGTCACTGAAGCTTTCTTT.

At least ten counts were recorded for this clonotype. The V gene is TRBV10-3, the J gene TRBJ1-1; the D gene is possibly TRBD1 (5 bases). Germline V gives CDR1 ENHRY, CDR2 SYGVKD. The CDR3 extends over 13 amino acids. V was shortened by 5 bases and J by 5 bases, with 12 bases between the two germline ends. The CDR3 coding sequence is TGTGCCATCAGTCTTCAGGGACGTACTGAAGCTTTCTTT. It specifies CAISLQGRTEAFF.